In this sample, the clone carrying this T cell receptor beta chain turned up once. The assay was immunoSEQ multiplex PCR, and TCRdb's table has in-frame clones only and misses some. The profile covers around 70,000 clones, with around 70% appearing a single time and approximately 21% taken by the ten largest. The data derive from a study of blood T cell repertoires in COVID-19. CDR1 and CDR2 from the germline V gene are SGHTA and FQGTGA. The CDR3 spans 17 residues. Deletions cut 0 bases from V and 0 bases from J, with 14 bases between. Material for sequencing was peripheral blood. This receptor was obtained from a man aged 65-85 years with acute or convalescent COVID-19. V and J are TRBV7-3 and TRBJ1-2; D gene ambiguous. The DNA for the CDR3 is TGTGCCAGCAGCTTAACGTTCATACCAGAAGCTAACTATGGCTACACCTTC. As protein: CASSLTFIPEANYGYTF.